The following is a TCR beta chain sequence with its context. Its specificity is not known. This specimen comes from a study of beta chain features in type 1 diabetes. Study-wide context: There were approximately 110,000,000 sorted cells examined across all samples.

Since all of the isolated RNA was reverse transcribed, expressed TCRB transcripts were what got sequenced. Measured with immunoSEQ multiplex PCR; TCRdb has only the in-frame clones, and not every one. Of 250,000 to 350,000 clones in the sample, around 15% were seen once. A heparinised blood draw that averaged around 0.12 L was obtained once from each donor. Study-level results: The question of HLA type influencing TCRB rearrangement was one that remained unresolved here.

The V and J ends lost 7 bases and 1 base respectively, with 7 bases between them. In germline, CDR1 is SNHLY, CDR2 FYNNEI. This CDR3 is built from 12 residues. The sequenced sample was central memory CD4+ T cells from blood. The chain combines TRBV2 with TRBJ1-1; no clear D gene. The receptor's source is a man between 25 and 39 years old in good health. The CDR3 DNA is TGTGCCAGCACCCCTGGGAACACTGAAGCTTTCTTT. This sequence encodes CASTPGNTEAFF. The full variable domain, with the rest looked up from reference TRBV2 and TRBJ1-1, is EPEVTQTPSHQVTQMGQEVILRCVPISNHLYFYWYRQILGQKVEFLVSFYNNEISEKSEIFDDQFSVERPDGSNFTLKIRSTKLEDSAMYFCASTPGNTEAFFGQGTRLTVV.